The sequence of this T cell receptor beta chain was determined in a study of T cell responses to AZD1222 COVID-19 vaccine. A note on this clone: Its antigen is as yet unknown.

Sequencing was performed with immunoSEQ multiplex PCR; in TCRdb, only in-frame clones are kept and a portion is missing. This sample yields about 150,000 clones, of which 93% are seen a single time; approximately 5% belongs to the top ten. Points from the study as a whole: All repertoire sampling was performed exclusively after the peak T cell response.

The source of this sequence is an adult in good health. The input for sequencing was peripheral blood, taken on day 0 of AZD1222 vaccination.

The CDR3 coding sequence is TGTGCCAGCAGTGTGGTTAGTTCGGGCACAGATACGCAGTATTTT. It yields the protein CASSVVSSGTDTQYF. J is TRBJ2-3 and V is TRBV2, with unresolved D. The CDR3 totals 15 residues. Trimming took 4 bases from V and 1 from J, leaving 12 bases between them. Germline V gene lookup returns CDR1 SNHLY and CDR2 FYNNEI.